This is a list of T cell receptor beta chains from one sample in a study of T cell responses to AZD1222 COVID-19 vaccine. Clones were read by immunoSEQ multiplex PCR, and TCRdb kept only the in-frame ones, dropping some. The profile covers about 130,000 clones, with approximately 90% appearing a single time and about 7% taken by the ten largest. Sequencing used peripheral blood, obtained on day 0 of AZD1222 vaccination. The receptors were sampled from an adult in good health. Both conserved end residues are part of each CDR3.

v_call	j_call	cdr3_aa
TRBV19	TRBJ2-2	CASRQPTTNTGELFF
TRBV30	TRBJ1-4	CAWAGIPNEKLFF
TRBV28	TRBJ1-2	CASSSPMGQDIYLYGYTF
TRBV28	TRBJ2-7	CASSDLHMDGSYEQYF
TRBV7-9	TRBJ2-5	CAVAGKQETQYF
TRBV9	TRBJ2-1	CASSPASGGPQFF
TRBV7-2	TRBJ2-7	CASSLDSGGGEQYF
TRBV24-1	TRBJ1-1	CATGQGSGTEAFF
TRBV6-2/TRBV6-3	TRBJ2-1	CASSSPGSNEQFF
TRBV5-5	TRBJ2-5	CASSFDRAFETQYF
TRBV18	TRBJ2-7	CASSPSRVPYEQYF